These 31 T cell receptor beta chains were sequenced from one sample in a study of a mutant IDH1 vaccine in newly diagnosed glioma (dated by TCRdb to the early 2020s). Explained via the paper, the time point label denotes: baseline, week 1 (first vaccination visit). Per the publication, the treatment or condition label means: pre-vaccination baseline after standard-of-care therapy. Library preparation used the immunoSEQ multiplex PCR assay. TCRdb stores this immuneACCESS table with in-frame sequences only. Part of the clones is absent; in the studies checked, under half of the shortfall reflects unresolved V genes, and no reason is known for the rest. This sample gives 15,000 or so clones in total; around four fifths of them show up just once. Clones ranked in the top ten supply more than 8% of the sample. Sequencing used PBMCs, obtained from a glioma patient treated with radiotherapy, temozolomide or both. The receptors were sampled from a man aged 35 to 55 with glioma.

The chain couples TRBV6-5 to TRBJ1-5, with D perhaps TRBD1 (5 bases). Germline-derived CDR1 and CDR2 are MNHEY and SVGAGI. The CDR3 sequence is 16 residues long. With 3 bases removed from V and 1 base from J, the gap between germline ends came to 13 bases. The CDR3 loop is CASSYGADGSNQPQHF. The CDR3, as DNA: TGTGCCAGCAGTTATGGGGCCGATGGGAGCAATCAGCCCCAGCATTTT.

In the case of this clone: The junction shows a germline mismatch at one end, possibly a read error. This chain connects TRBV10-1 to TRBJ2-6, with D perhaps assigned TRBD1 or TRBD2 (5 bases each). CDR1 and CDR2 (germline): WNHNN, SYGVQD (reference sequence). The CDR3 runs to 15 residues. DNA for the CDR3: TGCGTCAGCAGTGAGAGGGGCGCTGGGGCCAACGTCCTGACTTTC. The encoded protein is CVSSERGAGANVLTF.

CDR3: CASSLISPGKNLGELFF. The CDR3 nucleotides read TGCGCCAGCAGCTTGATTTCGCCAGGGAAAAATTTGGGGGAGCTGTTTTTT. The chain employs TRBV5-1 and TRBJ2-2; maybe TRBD1 (5 bases). CDR3 length equals 17 residues. Trimming pared 1 base from V and 8 bases from J, leaving 21 bases between. Looked up from germline, CDR1 is SGHRS and CDR2 is YFSETQ. The whole variable domain, remainder taken from reference TRBV5-1 and TRBJ2-2, is KAGVTQTPRYLIKTRGQQVTLSCSPISGHRSVSWYQQTPGQGLQFLFEYFSETQRNKGNFPGRFSGRQFSNSRSEMNVSTLELGDSALYLCASSLISPGKNLGELFFGEGSRLTVL.

The chain has TRBV29-1 and TRBJ1-4; a weak D match, TRBD1 (5 bases). This CDR3 has 12 residues. Between the trimmed V and J ends, which lost 5 bases and 7 bases, there was a span of 11 bases. Looked up from germline, CDR1 is SQVTM and CDR2 is ANQGSEA. CDR3: CSVSRGGEKLFF. The CDR3 nucleotides read TGCAGCGTTTCGAGGGGAGGTGAAAAACTGTTTTTT.

This clone has a handful of counts. This chain joins TRBV19 and TRBJ1-5, with 8 bases fitting TRBD1. J was trimmed by 0 bases and V by 6 bases; bases with no gene match: 4. This CDR3 spans 15 amino acids. Germline assignment: CDR1 LNHDA and CDR2 SQIVND (reference sequence). The CDR3 sequence is CASSGQGNSNQPQHF. CDR3 DNA: TGTGCCAGTAGCGGACAGGGCAATAGCAATCAGCCCCAGCATTTT.

The chain carries TRBV5-1 and TRBJ2-2; 11 nucleotides line up with TRBD1. The germline gives CDR1 SGHRS, CDR2 YFSETQ. After removal of 0 bases from V and 5 bases from J, the junction contained 3 bases not matched to a gene. The CDR3 loop spans 16 amino acids. CDR3 residues: CASSLAGTGGTGELFF. The CDR3 DNA is TGCGCCAGCAGCTTGGCCGGGACAGGGGGGACCGGGGAGCTGTTTTTT. Together with reference TRBV5-1 and TRBJ2-2, the CDR3 gives the full variable domain: KAGVTQTPRYLIKTRGQQVTLSCSPISGHRSVSWYQQTPGQGLQFLFEYFSETQRNKGNFPGRFSGRQFSNSRSEMNVSTLELGDSALYLCASSLAGTGGTGELFFGEGSRLTVL.

The V and J genes are TRBV13 and TRBJ2-7; D unresolved. Germline lookup yields CDR1 PRHDT and CDR2 FYEKMQ (reference sequence). The ends were cut back, 5 bases at V and 2 bases at J, with 16 bases in the middle. The CDR3 covers 15 residues. CDR3 coding DNA: TGTGCCAGCAGCCTCACGCCCGTGGGGACCTACGAGCAGTACTTC. It yields the protein CASSLTPVGTYEQYF.

The rearrangement joins TRBV6-6 to TRBJ1-5, with a possible D match to TRBD1 (5 bases). Germline V gene data show CDR1 as MNHNY and CDR2 as SVGAGI (reference sequence). Trimming left V 2 bases short and J 5 bases short, with 10 bases between. CDR3 length: 14 amino acids. Here the CDR3 DNA reads TGTGCCAGCAGTTACCCGGGGACCGATCAGCCCCAGCATTTT. It translates to CASSYPGTDQPQHF.

This clone was seen a few times. This sequence joins TRBV27 and TRBJ2-1; 9 nucleotides align to TRBD2. The germline CDR1 and CDR2 sequences are MNHEY and SMNVEV (reference sequence). V lost 2 bases to trimming and J lost 4 bases; unmatched junction nucleotides: 6. The CDR3 sequence is 16 residues long. The CDR3 protein is CASSLTTSGLYNEQFF. DNA for the CDR3: TGTGCCAGCAGTTTAACCACTAGCGGGCTTTACAATGAGCAGTTCTTC.

The rearrangement joins TRBV27 to TRBJ1-2, with TRBD1 as a possible D gene (6 bases). Germline V lookup: CDR1 MNHEY, CDR2 SMNVEV (reference sequence). The CDR3 is 15 amino acids. V was clipped by 5 bases and J by 4 bases, with 17 bases between them. The CDR3 here is CASSGGRGLGYGYTF. The CDR3 coding sequence is TGTGCCAGCAGTGGGGGACGGGGGCTCGGCTATGGCTACACCTTC.

This chain connects TRBV7-2 to TRBJ2-3; 7 bases fit TRBD1. Germline trimming cut 1 base from V and 1 base from J; bases unmatched to any gene: 5. The length of the CDR3 is 16 residues. CDR1 and CDR2 (germline): SGHTA, FQGNSA. CDR3 bases: TGTGCCAGCAGCTTAGACGGTACAGGGGGCACAGATACGCAGTATTTT. It encodes CASSLDGTGGTDTQYF. Together with reference TRBV7-2 and TRBJ2-3, the CDR3 gives the full variable domain: GAGVSQSPSNKVTEKGKDVELRCDPISGHTALYWYRQSLGQGLEFLIYFQGNSAPDKSGLPSDRFSAERTGGSVSTLTIQRTQQEDSAVYLCASSLDGTGGTDTQYFGPGTRLTVL.

J is TRBJ1-2 and V is TRBV5-4; 7 nucleotides align to TRBD1. This CDR3 has 17 residues. From germline, CDR1 is SGHNT and CDR2 YYREEE (reference sequence). After removal of 0 bases from V and 0 bases from J, the junction contained 8 bases not matched to a gene. CDR3 coding DNA: TGTGCCAGCAGCTTGGACGAGGGACAGAGAGCTAACTATGGCTACACCTTC. Translating it yields CASSLDEGQRANYGYTF.

The rearrangement links TRBV18 to TRBJ2-7; a weak D match, TRBD2 (6 bases). Looked up from germline, CDR1 is KGHSH and CDR2 is LQKENI. V lost 1 base to trimming and J lost 7 bases, with 8 bases between them. The CDR3 has 12 residues. The CDR3 spells CASSPRGGEQYF. The CDR3 DNA is TGTGCCAGCTCACCACGAGGAGGGGAGCAGTACTTC.

V gene TRBV6-5 combines with J gene TRBJ2-3; D may match TRBD1 or TRBD2 (5 bases each). Looked up from germline, CDR1 is MNHEY and CDR2 is SVGAGI. This CDR3 has 14 residues. V was shortened by 7 bases and J by 4 bases, with 15 bases between the two germline ends. This chain's CDR3 is CASKLGGTADTQYF. The DNA for the CDR3 is TGTGCCAGCAAATTAGGTGGGACCGCAGATACGCAGTATTTT.

The chain uses TRBV19 and TRBJ1-5; 9 bases map to TRBD1. The CDR3 runs to 16 residues. The ends lost 11 bases at V and 2 bases at J; junction bases unmatched: 13. CDR1 is LNHDA and CDR2 is SQIVND in the germline V gene (reference sequence). This CDR3 reads CASGGQGFRGNQPQHF. CDR3 DNA sequence: TGTGCCTCCGGGGGACAGGGATTTCGGGGCAATCAGCCCCAGCATTTT.

The chain combines TRBV5-1 with TRBJ2-2; maybe TRBD2 (5 bases). V was clipped by 4 bases and J by 2 bases, with 15 bases between them. The germline gives CDR1 SGHRS, CDR2 YFSETQ. This CDR3 spans 16 amino acids. The chain's CDR3 is CASSQRDAGNTGELFF. The CDR3 DNA sequence: TGCGCCAGCAGCCAACGGGATGCGGGCAACACCGGGGAGCTGTTTTTT.

The chain uses TRBV11-1 and TRBJ2-1, with D unclear. Trimming removed 1 base at V and 8 bases at J, with 6 bases between. The germline V gene has CDR1 SGHAT and CDR2 FQDESV (reference sequence). The CDR3 is 12 amino acids. CDR3 residues: CASSLGSHEQFF. The CDR3 DNA follows: TGTGCCAGCAGCTTAGGGAGTCATGAGCAGTTCTTC.

The CDR3 here is CASSLLLATGSGANVLTF. For the CDR3, the DNA is TGTGCCAGCAGCTTACTACTAGCGACCGGCTCTGGGGCCAACGTCCTGACTTTC. V and J are TRBV7-8 and TRBJ2-6; 7 bases are shared with TRBD2. The CDR3 covers 18 residues. The V segment lost 2 bases and the J segment 0 bases; nucleotides outside the gene matches: 7. Germline-derived CDR1 and CDR2 are SGHVS and FQNEAQ.

V gene TRBV11-3 combines with J gene TRBJ1-2, with a possible D match to TRBD1 (6 bases). The CDR3 consists of 16 residues. Deletions cut 4 bases from V and 0 bases from J, with 15 bases between. CDR1 and CDR2 (germline): SGHNT, YENEEA. The CDR3 sequence is CASSSRGGPSNYGYTF. The CDR3 coding sequence is TGTGCCAGCAGCTCGCGGGGGGGGCCTTCTAACTATGGCTACACCTTC.

The gene calls are TRBV29-1 and TRBJ2-2; 7 nucleotides line up with TRBD1. Trimming cost V 6 bases and J 6 bases; bases outside gene matches: 10. The length of the CDR3 is 14 residues. Germline assignment: CDR1 SQVTM and CDR2 ANQGSEA. The CDR3 here is CSVALQGNPGELFF. In DNA form, the CDR3 reads TGCAGCGTCGCACTACAGGGGAATCCCGGGGAGCTGTTTTTT.

The V and J genes are TRBV16 and TRBJ1-4, with TRBD1 matching 11 bases. CDR1 KGHSY and CDR2 FQNENV come from the germline V gene. The CDR3 length is 19 residues. Germline trimming cut 3 bases from V and 2 bases from J; bases unmatched to any gene: 11. CDR3 in amino acids: CASSQSYGTGGRTNEKLFF. The CDR3 bases are TGTGCCAGCAGCCAGAGTTATGGGACAGGGGGTAGGACTAATGAAAAACTGTTTTTT. Full variable domain (rest looked up from reference TRBV16 and TRBJ1-4): GEEVAQTPKHLVRGEGQKAKLYCAPIKGHSYVFWYQQVLKNEFKFLISFQNENVFDETGMPKERFSAKCLPNSPCSLEIQATKLEDSAVYFCASSQSYGTGGRTNEKLFFGSGTQLSVL.

The chain uses TRBV4-2 and TRBJ1-2, with 7 nucleotides matching TRBD1. The CDR3 has 16 amino acids. Trimming removed 0 bases from V and 4 bases from J; junction bases left unmatched: 8. Germline loops: CDR1 LGHNA, CDR2 YNFKEQ. CDR3: CASSQEGQSIRYGYTF. In DNA form, the CDR3 reads TGTGCCAGCAGCCAAGAGGGACAGTCCATCCGCTATGGCTACACCTTC.

V gene TRBV6-1 combines with J gene TRBJ1-1, with a tentative D call TRBD1 (5 bases). Germline loops: CDR1 MNHNS, CDR2 SASEGT. The CDR3 has 16 amino acids. Trimming took off 0 bases at V and 3 bases at J, with 14 bases between the two ends. The CDR3 loop is CASSEALSARDTEAFF. Written as DNA, the CDR3 is TGTGCCAGCAGTGAAGCGCTTTCGGCCAGGGACACTGAAGCTTTCTTT.

On this clone: This may be a read error: a much more frequent sequence differs by one nucleotide. The sample carries other DNA sequences with the same CDR3. The DNA for the CDR3 is TGTGCCAGTAGTAAAGGGAGCGGTGGCTACACTTTC. This translates into CASSKGSGGYTF. This chain links TRBV19 with TRBJ1-2; D remains ambiguous. The CDR3 has 12 amino acids. Germline assignment: CDR1 LNHDA and CDR2 SQIVND (reference sequence).

The table lists this clone with a few counts. The rearrangement joins TRBV7-2 to TRBJ1-1, with D possibly matching TRBD1 (5 bases). The germline V and J ends were trimmed by 2 bases and 2 bases, with 9 bases remaining between them. The length of the CDR3 is 14 residues. Germline CDR1 and CDR2: SGHTA and FQGNSA. CDR3 amino acids: CASSLFQGNTEAFF. CDR3 bases: TGTGCCAGCAGCTTATTCCAGGGTAACACTGAAGCTTTCTTT.

CDR3 amino acids: CASSWGPSQYEQYF. CDR3 in DNA: TGTGCCAGCAGTTGGGGACCTTCACAGTACGAGCAGTACTTC. V and J are TRBV27 and TRBJ2-7, with D perhaps given as TRBD1 or TRBD2 (5 bases each). This CDR3 comprises 14 residues. Trimming took off 4 bases at V and 4 bases at J, with 14 bases between the two ends. Germline V gene data show CDR1 as MNHEY and CDR2 as SMNVEV (reference sequence).

The rearrangement uses TRBV9 and TRBJ2-5, with D possibly called TRBD1 or TRBD2 (5 bases each). Trimming pared 0 bases from V and 5 bases from J, leaving 8 bases between. CDR1 is SGDLS, CDR2 YYNGEE, per germline. The CDR3 runs to 13 residues. The CDR3 sequence: CASSVVEGETQYF. The CDR3 DNA reads TGTGCCAGCAGCGTAGTTGAGGGGGAGACCCAGTACTTC.

This clone has just a few counts. V and J are TRBV6-1 and TRBJ1-2; D is unclear. This CDR3 has 13 amino acids. Trimming stripped 2 bases from V and 5 bases from J, with 9 bases between. Germline V gene data show CDR1 as MNHNS and CDR2 as SASEGT. Here the CDR3 reads CASSELRGYGYTF. For the CDR3, the DNA is TGTGCCAGCAGTGAACTGCGAGGGTATGGCTACACCTTC.

The table lists this clone with a count of one. V gene TRBV7-9 combines with J gene TRBJ1-2, with D uncertain. V was trimmed by 4 bases and J by 8 bases, leaving 8 bases between them. Germline V CDR1 and CDR2: SEHNR, FQNEAQ (reference sequence). The CDR3 runs 11 residues. This CDR3 is CASSSSLGYTF. CDR3 DNA: TGTGCCAGCAGCTCGAGTCTCGGCTACACCTTC.

This sequence joins TRBV6-1 and TRBJ1-2; the match to TRBD1 covers 7 bases. Germline V gene data show CDR1 as MNHNS and CDR2 as SASEGT. CDR3 length: 16 amino acids. Trimming removed 4 bases from V and 1 base from J; junction bases left unmatched: 9. CDR3 bases: TGTGCCAGCAGTGGGATTACCGGGACAGTTAACTATGGCTACACCTTC. Its translation: CASSGITGTVNYGYTF.

The V call is TRBV27, the J call TRBJ1-4; unclear D gene. Trimming took 0 bases from V and 8 from J, leaving 19 bases between them. The CDR3 sequence is 17 residues long. CDR1 and CDR2 (germline): MNHEY, SMNVEV (reference sequence). CDR3: CASSLSRRDGGGEKLFF. CDR3 sequence (DNA): TGTGCCAGCAGTTTATCGAGGCGCGATGGAGGTGGGGAAAAACTGTTTTTT.